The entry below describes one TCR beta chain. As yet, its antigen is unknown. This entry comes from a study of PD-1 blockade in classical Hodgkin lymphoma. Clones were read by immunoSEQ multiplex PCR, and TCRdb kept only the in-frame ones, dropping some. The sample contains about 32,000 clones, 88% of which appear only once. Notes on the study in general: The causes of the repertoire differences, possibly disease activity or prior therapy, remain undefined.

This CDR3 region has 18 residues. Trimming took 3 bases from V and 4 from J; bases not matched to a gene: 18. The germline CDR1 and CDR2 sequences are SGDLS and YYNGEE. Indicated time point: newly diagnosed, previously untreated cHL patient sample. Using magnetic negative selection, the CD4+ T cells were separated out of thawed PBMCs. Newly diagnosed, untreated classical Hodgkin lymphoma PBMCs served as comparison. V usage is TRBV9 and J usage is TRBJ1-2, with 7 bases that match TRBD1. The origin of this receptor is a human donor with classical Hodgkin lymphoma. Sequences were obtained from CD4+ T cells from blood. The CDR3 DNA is TGTGCCAGCAGCGCGGGACAGTTTGACTCTCTTGTTGGCTATGGCTACACCTTC. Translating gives CASSAGQFDSLVGYGYTF.